One and the same sample provided the 5 T cell receptor beta chains below, sequenced in a study of circulating and synovial CD4+ cells in juvenile arthritis. The method was immunoSEQ multiplex PCR; TCRdb's version includes in-frame clones alone and lacks a portion of them. The sample yields tens of thousands of clones, around 95% seen once. Specimen: CD4+ T cells from blood. The receptors shown here come from a human donor with juvenile idiopathic arthritis.

The V call is TRBV14, the J call TRBJ2-1; no definite D call. V gave up 1 base and J gave up 4 bases, with 8 bases separating them. Germline V gene lookup returns CDR1 SGHDN and CDR2 FVKESK. The CDR3 is 14 amino acids. In DNA form, the CDR3 reads TGTGCCAGCAGCCAAGTATCGGTATACAATGAGCAGTTCTTC. Its translation: CASSQVSVYNEQFF.

The rearrangement links TRBV4-1 to TRBJ2-1; D is unresolved. There are 13 residues in the CDR3. Between the trimmed V and J ends, which lost 4 bases and 10 bases, there was a span of 14 bases. Germline CDR1 reads MGHRA; CDR2 reads YSYEKL. The CDR3 nucleotides read TGCGCCAGCAGCCGCAGTCCCGTGGAGGAGCAGTTCTTC. It specifies CASSRSPVEEQFF.

The chain uses TRBV7-9 and TRBJ1-2, with 12 bases identical to TRBD1. The CDR3 is made up of 15 amino acids. Unmatched junction bases numbered 7, after V lost 5 bases and J lost 6 bases. The germline gives CDR1 SEHNR, CDR2 FQNEAQ (reference sequence). The CDR3, as DNA: TGTGCCAGCAGCCCAGACCGGGACAGGGGGCATGGCTACACCTTC. As protein: CASSPDRDRGHGYTF.

This chain connects TRBV4-2 to TRBJ2-7, with D uncertain. This CDR3 is built from 15 residues. V lost 4 bases, J lost 0 bases, and 13 bases lay in between. Germline-derived CDR1 and CDR2 are LGHNA and YNFKEQ. CDR3 residues: CASSPIMSVSYEQYF. The CDR3 DNA follows: TGTGCCAGCAGCCCCATCATGAGCGTCTCCTACGAGCAGTACTTC.

The chain is built from TRBV27 and TRBJ1-2, with D possibly TRBD1 on 6 matching bases. V lost 10 bases and J lost 8, with 17 bases in between. This CDR3 contains 12 residues. Germline assignment: CDR1 MNHEY and CDR2 SMNVEV (reference sequence). In nucleotides, the CDR3 is TGTGCCACCTGGGAGTGGGGGCGCGGCTACACCTTC. This sequence encodes CATWEWGRGYTF.